This entry lists 27 T cell receptor beta chains sequenced from one sample in a study of blood T cell repertoires in COVID-19. Sequencing used immunoSEQ multiplex PCR; TCRdb keeps in-frame clones, though not all of them. The sample consists of 60,000 or so clones, 70% to 90% of them appearing once. Sequenced: peripheral blood. These receptors were collected from a woman aged 60-75 years with active COVID-19.

The J gene is TRBJ2-3, the V gene TRBV5-4; 13 bases are shared with TRBD2. CDR1 is SGHNT and CDR2 is YYREEE in the germline V gene (reference sequence). The V gene end was trimmed by 3 bases and the J gene end by 6 bases; junction bases not matched to a gene: 4. The CDR3 is made up of 15 amino acids. CDR3 sequence reads: CASSWTSGGQDTQYF. The CDR3 DNA sequence: TGTGCCAGCAGCTGGACTAGCGGGGGACAGGATACGCAGTATTTT.

V is TRBV6-5 and J is TRBJ1-4, with D perhaps matching TRBD1 (5 bases). Per the germline V gene, CDR1 is MNHEY and CDR2 is SVGAGI. CDR3 length equals 13 residues. V lost 6 bases, J lost 8 bases, and 13 bases lay in between. The chain's CDR3 is CASSLGLQEKLFF. CDR3 DNA: TGTGCCAGCAGCCTGGGACTGCAGGAAAAACTGTTTTTT.

This chain connects TRBV20-1 to TRBJ2-1, with D possibly matching TRBD2 (5 bases). The germline CDR1 and CDR2 sequences are DFQATT and SNEGSKA (reference sequence). The CDR3 extends over 15 amino acids. Trimming pared 3 bases from V and 2 bases from J, leaving 14 bases between. CDR3 nucleotide sequence: TGCAGTGCTAGTAATGCCCAGAGGGCCTACAATGAGCAGTTCTTC. Translating gives CSASNAQRAYNEQFF.

The V gene is TRBV7-9, the J gene TRBJ1-2; D gene uncertain. The CDR3 sequence is 14 residues long. V lost 1 base and J 4 bases, leaving 10 bases between the germline ends. Per germline, CDR1 SEHNR and CDR2 FQNEAQ (reference sequence). The CDR3 DNA sequence: TGTGCCAGCAGCTTAGGAGGGAGCCGCTATGGCTACACCTTC. Translating it yields CASSLGGSRYGYTF.

V and J are TRBV20-1 and TRBJ1-2, with 8 nucleotides matching TRBD1. Germline loops: CDR1 DFQATT, CDR2 SNEGSKA (reference sequence). The CDR3 loop spans 11 amino acids. The V gene end was trimmed by 5 bases and the J gene end by 8 bases; junction bases not matched to a gene: 4. CDR3 amino acids: CSAAGGRGYTF. DNA of the CDR3: TGCAGTGCTGCAGGGGGCCGGGGCTACACCTTC.

This chain uses TRBV11-3 with TRBJ2-5; 13 nucleotides align to TRBD2. CDR1 and CDR2 from the germline V gene are SGHNT and YENEEA. This CDR3 has 18 residues. The V and J ends lost 1 base and 2 bases, in that order; junction bases with no gene match: 7. CDR3 region: CASSLGTSGGALQETQYF. The CDR3 bases are TGTGCCAGCAGCTTAGGGACTAGCGGGGGCGCGTTGCAAGAGACCCAGTACTTC.

The rearrangement links TRBV18 to TRBJ1-4; TRBD1 agrees at 7 bases. Germline values: CDR1 KGHSH, CDR2 LQKENI. Trimming at V came to 2 bases and at J to 10 bases, leaving 10 bases not matched to a gene. The CDR3 covers 15 residues. Written as DNA, the CDR3 is TGTGCCAGCTCACCAGAGGAATACGCAGGGGGAAAACTGTTTTTT. Translated, it gives CASSPEEYAGGKLFF.

The chain is built from TRBV13 and TRBJ1-3, with a tentative D call TRBD1 (6 bases). Germline V CDR1 and CDR2: PRHDT, FYEKMQ (reference sequence). V lost 5 bases to trimming and J lost 4 bases, with 24 bases between them. CDR3 length equals 18 residues. This CDR3 reads CASSPRGQGNVVGNTIYF. As DNA, the CDR3 is TGTGCCAGCAGCCCCAGAGGTCAGGGGAATGTCGTGGGAAACACCATATATTTT.

V and J are TRBV19 and TRBJ2-3, with a weak D call TRBD2 (6 bases). Trimming removed 2 bases at V and 2 bases at J, with 11 bases between. Germline V CDR1 and CDR2: LNHDA, SQIVND (reference sequence). The CDR3 extends over 15 amino acids. CDR3 sequence reads: CASSIWGVPTDTQYF. DNA of the CDR3: TGTGCCAGTAGTATATGGGGGGTTCCCACAGATACGCAGTATTTT.

The rearrangement joins TRBV11-2 to TRBJ2-2; the D is unclear. V gave up 1 base and J gave up 7 bases, with 7 bases separating them. Germline V gene lookup returns CDR1 SGHAT and CDR2 FQNNGV. CDR3 length: 13 residues. CDR3 in amino acids: CASSLVNGGELFF. CDR3 DNA: TGTGCCAGCAGCTTAGTGAACGGCGGGGAGCTGTTTTTT.

V and J are TRBV10-3 and TRBJ1-2; TRBD1 aligns across 8 bases. Germline V lookup: CDR1 ENHRY, CDR2 SYGVKD. CDR3 length equals 14 residues. With V trimmed by 6 bases and J by 4 bases, 7 bases remained unmatched. CDR3 loop: CAIRFQGASYGYTF. CDR3 sequence (DNA): TGTGCCATCAGGTTTCAGGGGGCGAGCTATGGCTACACCTTC.

The V and J genes are TRBV6-2 or TRBV6-3 and TRBJ1-6; possibly TRBD1 for D (6 bases). Looked up from germline, CDR1 is MNHEY and CDR2 is SVGEGT. Trimming removed 5 bases at V and 7 bases at J, with 12 bases between. This CDR3 region has 14 residues. For the CDR3, the DNA is TGTGCCAGCAGTAACACAGGGATGAATTCACCCCTCCACTTT. Its protein product is CASSNTGMNSPLHF.

This clone was recorded only once. The V and J genes are TRBV30 and TRBJ1-6; the D gene is possibly TRBD1 (6 bases). From germline, CDR1 is GTSNPN and CDR2 SVGIG (reference sequence). Trimming took 1 base from V and 5 from J, leaving 12 bases between them. The CDR3 consists of 15 residues. In DNA form, the CDR3 reads TGTGCCTGGAGTGCCCGGACAGTTGATAATTCACCCCTCCACTTT. Its translation is CAWSARTVDNSPLHF.

The V call is TRBV19, the J call TRBJ1-5, with unresolved D. Germline CDR1 LNHDA, CDR2 SQIVND (reference sequence). The CDR3 is 15 residues long. Trimming left V 6 bases short and J 3 bases short, with 15 bases between. As DNA, the CDR3 is TGTGCCAGTAGAGAGCGGCAGGCCGACAATCAGCCCCAGCATTTT. Its protein is CASRERQADNQPQHF.

This chain uses TRBV19 with TRBJ2-5; 9 bases match TRBD1. Per germline, CDR1 LNHDA and CDR2 SQIVND (reference sequence). The CDR3 covers 17 residues. Trimming at V came to 5 bases and at J to 4 bases, leaving 14 bases not matched to a gene. For the CDR3, the DNA is TGTGCCAGTAGTCCGGGGGGCCGGGACAGGGTCCGAGAGACCCAGTACTTC. This gives the protein CASSPGGRDRVRETQYF.

The chain employs TRBV12-5 and TRBJ1-2, with TRBD1 identical over 9 bases. Per germline, CDR1 LGHNT and CDR2 FRNRAP. Germline trimming cut 3 bases from V and 4 bases from J; bases unmatched to any gene: 12. CDR3 size: 17 residues. DNA for the CDR3: TGTGCTAGTGGTTTACCGGGACAGGGAGGATGGGGCTATGGCTACACCTTC. Translation gives CASGLPGQGGWGYGYTF.

This rearrangement joins TRBV30 to TRBJ2-7; 7 bases are shared with TRBD2. Germline values: CDR1 GTSNPN, CDR2 SVGIG (reference sequence). The V gene end was trimmed by 0 bases and the J gene end by 2 bases; junction bases not matched to a gene: 4. The CDR3 runs 14 residues. For the CDR3, the DNA is TGTGCCTGGAGTGTGGGGGGGAGTACCTACGAGCAGTACTTC. It translates to CAWSVGGSTYEQYF.

The rearrangement uses TRBV18 and TRBJ1-5; 12 bases are shared with TRBD1. The CDR3 runs to 16 residues. With 5 bases clipped from V and 9 bases from J, the junction kept 11 bases outside the gene matches. Germline assignment: CDR1 KGHSH and CDR2 LQKENI. CDR3 amino acids: CASSGPGQGAQGPQHF. In DNA form, the CDR3 reads TGTGCCAGCTCAGGACCGGGACAGGGGGCGCAAGGGCCCCAGCATTTT.

This chain connects TRBV13 to TRBJ1-4, with 10 bases that match TRBD1. V shed 3 bases and J 7 bases; nucleotides not matched to a gene: 5. Germline CDR1 PRHDT, CDR2 FYEKMQ (reference sequence). The CDR3 is 15 residues long. The CDR3 region has the DNA TGTGCCAGCAGCTTCCGGGACAGGGGTTTTGAAAAACTGTTTTTT. This translates into CASSFRDRGFEKLFF.

This clone was counted a few times. This chain links TRBV6-1 with TRBJ2-2; D unclear. The CDR3 has 14 residues. Per germline, CDR1 MNHNS and CDR2 SASEGT. Trimming removed 2 bases from V and 1 base from J, with 5 bases in between. The CDR3 reads CASSELRNTGELFF. In DNA, the CDR3 is TGTGCCAGCAGTGAACTCCGGAACACCGGGGAGCTGTTTTTT.

The rearrangement uses TRBV9 and TRBJ2-2; TRBD1 might be the D (6 bases). V lost 3 bases to trimming and J lost 5 bases, with 14 bases between them. The CDR3 has 15 residues. The germline gives CDR1 SGDLS, CDR2 YYNGEE. CDR3 sequence reads: CASSAAGAGTGELFF. The CDR3 DNA follows: TGTGCCAGCAGCGCCGCAGGGGCTGGGACCGGGGAGCTGTTTTTT. Complete variable domain (other parts from reference TRBV9 and TRBJ2-2): DSGVTQTPKHLITATGQRVTLRCSPRSGDLSVYWYQQSLDQGLQFLIQYYNGEERAKGNILERFSAQQFPDLHSELNLSSLELGDSALYFCASSAAGAGTGELFFGEGSRLTVL.

V usage is TRBV30 and J usage is TRBJ2-6, with D possibly matching TRBD1 (5 bases). The CDR3 runs 17 residues. In germline, CDR1 is GTSNPN, CDR2 SVGIG (reference sequence). V lost 1 base and J lost 1, with 14 bases in between. The CDR3 region is CAWSGVGRASGANVLTF. The CDR3 DNA is TGTGCCTGGAGTGGAGTTGGCAGGGCGTCTGGGGCCAACGTCCTGACTTTC.

This clone occurred a few times. V is TRBV25-1 and J is TRBJ1-3, with 7 positions matching TRBD1. With V trimmed by 5 bases and J by 4 bases, 11 bases remained unmatched. There are 16 residues in the CDR3. Looked up from germline, CDR1 is MGHDK and CDR2 is SYGVNS. This chain's CDR3 is CASSPRQGDSGNTIYF. The CDR3, as DNA: TGTGCCAGCAGTCCTCGACAGGGTGACTCCGGAAACACCATATATTTT.

The CDR3 loop reads CASSLGGTGVYEQYF. In DNA, the CDR3 is TGCGCCAGCAGCTTGGGCGGGACAGGGGTCTACGAGCAGTACTTC. This chain links TRBV5-1 with TRBJ2-7, with TRBD1 matching over 10 bases. CDR1 and CDR2 (germline): SGHRS, YFSETQ. The CDR3 loop spans 15 amino acids. V lost 0 bases to trimming and J lost 3 bases; unmatched junction nucleotides: 3.

V and J are TRBV9 and TRBJ2-3, with a weak D call TRBD2 (6 bases). Between the trimmed V and J ends, which lost 0 bases and 3 bases, there was a span of 14 bases. Germline CDR1 SGDLS, CDR2 YYNGEE. The CDR3 runs to 16 residues. DNA for the CDR3: TGTGCCAGCAGCGTAGGGAGGGCGGGGAATACAGATACGCAGTATTTT. It yields the protein CASSVGRAGNTDTQYF. Looking up the rest from reference TRBV9 and TRBJ2-3 gives the full variable domain: DSGVTQTPKHLITATGQRVTLRCSPRSGDLSVYWYQQSLDQGLQFLIQYYNGEERAKGNILERFSAQQFPDLHSELNLSSLELGDSALYFCASSVGRAGNTDTQYFGPGTRLTVL.

The rearrangement joins TRBV5-4 to TRBJ2-1; D may be TRBD1 (6 bases). The CDR3 consists of 16 residues. V lost 1 base and J lost 4, with 15 bases in between. Germline CDR1 SGHNT, CDR2 YYREEE (reference sequence). The CDR3 DNA follows: TGTGCCAGCAGCTTGATTATGGGGGCGGCTTACAATGAGCAGTTCTTC. Residues: CASSLIMGAAYNEQFF.

The chain has TRBV7-2 and TRBJ1-1; TRBD1 matches at 8 bases. V gave up 3 bases and J gave up 4 bases; unmatched junction bases: 10. The CDR3 runs to 16 residues. Per germline, CDR1 SGHTA and CDR2 FQGNSA. The CDR3 bases are TGTGCCAGCAGCTTGGCTTTTTCCGGACAGGGCACTGAAGCTTTCTTT. It specifies CASSLAFSGQGTEAFF. The full variable domain, with the rest looked up from reference TRBV7-2 and TRBJ1-1, is GAGVSQSPSNKVTEKGKDVELRCDPISGHTALYWYRQSLGQGLEFLIYFQGNSAPDKSGLPSDRFSAERTGGSVSTLTIQRTQQEDSAVYLCASSLAFSGQGTEAFFGQGTRLTVV.